This entry is about one T cell receptor beta chain. This clonotype was picked up many times. The antigen it binds to is not known. No much larger clonotype is one base removed from it; base qualities were not supplied. This record comes from a study of response to subunit inactivated influenza vaccine (dated by TCRdb to about 2018). Turning to the overall study: Deep quantitative T cell receptor repertoire profiling was used in the study to track responses to a trivalent subunit inactivated influenza vaccine. The paper's findings and limits, for the study overall: According to the authors, only a limited number of new T cells may be recruited by each seasonal influenza vaccination.

Libraries were built with RT-PCR. The data were produced on an Illumina HiSeq 2500. TCRdb reanalyzed the raw reads on its own, using fastp at Q25 for trimming and MiXCR for clone calling, and kept in-frame beta chains. Entries are consolidated by CDR3 protein sequence, retaining the most common genes and DNA. The sample data list under 550,000 distinct CDR3 sequences, and less than 10% of these were observed just once. Roughly 13% of the sample goes to the ten largest clones. The V end loses 5 bases and the J end loses 6 bases, and a stretch of 14 bases separates them. As encoded in the germline V gene (reference sequence), CDR1 is SEHNR while CDR2 is FQNEAQ. From the cysteine up to the phenylalanine, the CDR3 has a length of 13 residues. Of the read, only the CDR3 DNA is kept; its 39 bases are in frame from base 1.

The sequence derives from a man between 50 and 75 years old who received an inactivated influenza vaccine. Donor details come from another sample of the same person, matched by shared clones. This specimen was PBMCs from blood, taken around 2 years after vaccination. The sequence links TRBV7-9 to TRBJ2-7; the D gene cannot be named for sure. The CDR3 protein is CASSTLGVPEQYF. The nucleotides read TGTGCCAGCAGCACGTTAGGAGTACCCGAGCAGTACTTC. The CDR3 plus the reference TRBV7-9 and TRBJ2-7 genes for the other parts give the full variable domain: DTGVSQNPRHKITKRGQNVTFRCDPISEHNRLYWYRQTLGQGPEFLTYFQNEAQLEKSRLLSDRFSAERPKGSFSTLEIQRTEQGDSAMYLCASSTLGVPEQYFGPGTRLTVT.